The rows below give T cell receptor beta chains drawn from one sample of a study of beta chain features in type 1 diabetes. Data came from immunoSEQ multiplex PCR; TCRdb stores just in-frame clones and leaves some out. Here the sample spans 240,000 or so clones, about 15% being singletons. The sequenced material came from naive CD4+ T cells from blood. Receptors originate from a man aged 25-45 years with type 1 diabetes. CDR3s include the opening cysteine and the closing phenylalanine or tryptophan. The D gene is left open where the match is weak. Only part of the rows carry a size: once, few, many, or a class if the clone is expanded.

clone_size cdr3_length d_call j_call v_call cdr3_nt cdr3_aa
few 16 TRBD1 TRBJ2-7 TRBV6-1 TGTGCCAGCAGTGAATCACTGGACAGGGTTTCCTACGAGCAGTACTTC CASSESLDRVSYEQYF
few 12 NA TRBJ1-1 TRBV30 TGTGCCTGGAGTTGGGGGGGCACTGAAGCTTTCTTT CAWSWGGTEAFF
NA 14 NA TRBJ1-2 TRBV19 TGTGCCAGTAGTATAACAGGAATTTGGGATGGCTACACCTTC CASSITGIWDGYTF
few 16 NA TRBJ2-1 TRBV28 TGTGCCAGCAGTTCCAAGCGGGCCAACTCCTACAATGAGCAGTTCTTC CASSSKRANSYNEQFF
few 15 TRBD1 TRBJ2-1 TRBV5-4 TGTGCCAGCAGCATCGGACAGGGGTCCTACAATGAGCAGTTCTTC CASSIGQGSYNEQFF
few 16 NA TRBJ2-7 TRBV7-9 TGTGCCAGCAGCGAAGGACAGCGGAGTCGGCTCTACGAGCAGTACTTC CASSEGQRSRLYEQYF
NA 13 NA TRBJ2-5 TRBV6-5 TGTGCCAGCAGTTGGCAGCGTCAAGAGACCCAGTACTTC CASSWQRQETQYF
NA 14 NA TRBJ1-4 TRBV28 TGTGCCAGCAGTTTCGCGGGGAAAGGAGGAAAACTGTTTTTT CASSFAGKGGKLFF
NA 14 NA TRBJ2-1 TRBV19 TGTGCCAGTAGTATCCAGGGGCCCAACAATGAGCAGTTCTTC CASSIQGPNNEQFF
few 16 NA TRBJ1-6 TRBV4-1 TGCGCCAGCAGCCAAGCTTCCAAGGGAGGATATTCACCCCTCCACTTT CASSQASKGGYSPLHF
NA 15 TRBD1 TRBJ1-5 TRBV18 TGTGCCAGCTCACCCCGACAGGGCCAAGATCAGCCCCAGCATTTT CASSPRQGQDQPQHF
NA 13 NA TRBJ1-1 TRBV19 TGTGCCAGTAGTGCCGGTCCCGATGCTGAAGCTTTCTTT CASSAGPDAEAFF
NA 17 NA TRBJ1-5 TRBV19 TGTGCCAGTAGTTCCCCCGGGTCTAGCCGTAGCAATCAGCCCCAGCATTTT CASSSPGSSRSNQPQHF
few 14 NA TRBJ1-5 TRBV30 TGTGCCTGGAGTGTAGGTCAGGGGAAGCAGCCCCAGCATTTT CAWSVGQGKQPQHF
few 15 TRBD1 TRBJ1-4 TRBV4-1 TGCGCCAGCAGCCAATTAGGGACAGCTGGGGAAAAACTGTTTTTT CASSQLGTAGEKLFF
NA 15 NA TRBJ2-5 TRBV5-1 TGCGCCAGCAGCCAGGAGGAGGGGAGTTGGGAGACCCAGTACTTC CASSQEEGSWETQYF
once 16 TRBD2 TRBJ2-3 TRBV7-9 TGTGCCAGCAGCTTGGAGGGTAGCGGGAGTACAGATACGCAGTATTTT CASSLEGSGSTDTQYF
NA 14 TRBD1 TRBJ2-7 TRBV2 TGTGCCAGCAGTCCGACAGGGGTTATTGGCGAGCAGTACTTC CASSPTGVIGEQYF
NA 14 NA TRBJ2-5 TRBV5-1 TGCGCCAGCAGCCTACCGGGATCCCAAGAGACCCAGTACTTC CASSLPGSQETQYF
NA 14 TRBD2 TRBJ2-3 TRBV5-1 TGCGCCAGCAGCTTAATAGCGGGGGCAGATACGCAGTATTTT CASSLIAGADTQYF
few 14 TRBD1 TRBJ1-4 TRBV6-6 TGTGCCAGCAGTTACGGACAGGGTAATGAAAAACTGTTTTTT CASSYGQGNEKLFF
NA 17 TRBD2 TRBJ2-1 TRBV11-3 TGTGCCAGCAGCTTAGATATAGCGGGGGCACCCTACAATGAGCAGTTCTTC CASSLDIAGAPYNEQFF
few 15 TRBD2 TRBJ2-5 TRBV11-2 TGTGCCAGCAGACCGCCGGGACTAGCGGGAGGGTCCCAGTACTTC CASRPPGLAGGSQYF
NA 11 NA TRBJ2-7 TRBV2 TGTGCCAGCAGTGGGCTCTACGAGCAGTACTTC CASSGLYEQYF
few 15 NA TRBJ1-2 TRBV6-6 TGTGCCAGCAGTTACGCGCGCCCGGGGGAGTATGGCTACACCTTC CASSYARPGEYGYTF
NA 13 TRBD1 TRBJ2-7 TRBV18 TGTGCCAGCTCACCACGCAGGGGGTACGAGCAGTACTTC CASSPRRGYEQYF
NA 15 NA TRBJ1-1 TRBV4-1 TGCGCCAGCAGCCCCGGTCACAGTAGGAACACTGAAGCTTTCTTT CASSPGHSRNTEAFF
NA 15 NA TRBJ1-5 TRBV5-1 TGCGCCAGCAGCTTGGAGGGGGTCAGCAATCAGCCCCAGCATTTT CASSLEGVSNQPQHF
NA 14 NA TRBJ2-1 TRBV19 TGTGCCAGTAGTATCGGGACAAAATACAATGAGCAGTTCTTC CASSIGTKYNEQFF
NA 13 NA TRBJ1-2 TRBV30 TGTGCCTGGAGTGTAAAAGGAGCCTATGGCTACACCTTC CAWSVKGAYGYTF
NA 15 NA TRBJ2-3 TRBV19 TGTGCCAGTAGTTTAACTCCCCAGAGCGCAGATACGCAGTATTTT CASSLTPQSADTQYF
NA 12 NA TRBJ1-1 TRBV5-1 TGCGCCAGCAGCTTGGAAGGGAGCCGAGCTTTCTTT CASSLEGSRAFF
few 12 NA TRBJ1-6 TRBV5-4 TGTGCCAGCAGAGTAGATGATTCACCCCTCCACTTT CASRVDDSPLHF
NA 14 NA TRBJ1-1 TRBV7-9 TGTGCCAGCAGCTTGACTACAGGGATGACTGAAGCTTTCTTT CASSLTTGMTEAFF
few 13 NA TRBJ2-7 TRBV7-9 TGTGCCAGCAGCTTAGAGGGGAGGTACGAGCAGTACTTC CASSLEGRYEQYF
few 15 TRBD2 TRBJ2-1 TRBV7-9 TGTGCCAGCAGCTTAGTGTCCCTAGCGGTCAATGAGCAGTTCTTC CASSLVSLAVNEQFF
few 16 NA TRBJ2-5 TRBV9 TGTGCCAGCAGCGTAGCTCAGGTCCTTAACCAAGAGACCCAGTACTTC CASSVAQVLNQETQYF
NA 14 TRBD1 TRBJ2-5 TRBV5-1 TGCGCCAGCAGCGCAGGGGGCCCAGGCGAGACCCAGTACTTC CASSAGGPGETQYF
once 15 NA TRBJ1-2 TRBV30 TGTGCCTGGAGGCAACAGGGAAGCTCTAACTATGGCTACACCTTC CAWRQQGSSNYGYTF
NA 14 TRBD2 TRBJ2-5 TRBV6-1 TGTGCCAGCAGGGCTAGCGGGAGGCAAGAGACCCAGTACTTC CASRASGRQETQYF